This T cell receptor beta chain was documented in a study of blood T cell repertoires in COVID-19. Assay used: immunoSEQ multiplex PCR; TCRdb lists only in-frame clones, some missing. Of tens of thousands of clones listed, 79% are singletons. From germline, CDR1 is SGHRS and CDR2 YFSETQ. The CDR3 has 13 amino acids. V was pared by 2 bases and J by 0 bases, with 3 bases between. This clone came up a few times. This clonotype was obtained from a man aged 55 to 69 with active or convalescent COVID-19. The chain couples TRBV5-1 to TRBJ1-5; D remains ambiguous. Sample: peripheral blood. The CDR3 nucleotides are TGCGCCAGCAGCTTCAATAGCAATCAGCCCCAGCATTTT. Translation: CASSFNSNQPQHF.